The 3 T cell receptor beta chains in this list originate from one sample, sequenced in a study of shared T cell receptors in the human thymus. Assay: immunoSEQ multiplex PCR; the TCRdb copy retains only in-frame clones and omits some. Among approximately 660,000 clones listed, roughly 90% were seen once. The same sample was also studied in work on human thymus T cells.

Sequencing was carried out using thymocytes. The receptors shown here come from a boy under three years old with a congenital heart defect.

V and J are TRBV4-2 and TRBJ1-4; weak D call: TRBD1 (5 bases). V lost 1 base to trimming and J lost 0 bases, with 15 bases between them. The CDR3 contains 18 residues. CDR1 LGHNA and CDR2 YNFKEQ come from the germline V gene. CDR3 protein: CASSQGQGIWATNEKLFF. Written as DNA, the CDR3 is TGTGCCAGCAGCCAAGGGCAGGGCATATGGGCAACTAATGAAAAACTGTTTTTT.

The rearrangement links TRBV30 to TRBJ1-1, with a possible D match to TRBD1 (6 bases). Germline V gives CDR1 GTSNPN, CDR2 SVGIG (reference sequence). The V end was cut by 2 bases, the J end by 4 bases, with 17 bases between. The CDR3 length is 15 residues. This chain's CDR3 is CAWSIPDRNSTEAFF. The DNA for the CDR3 is TGTGCCTGGAGTATCCCGGACAGAAACAGCACTGAAGCTTTCTTT.

This sequence joins TRBV7-2 and TRBJ2-7, with 16 bases fitting TRBD2. Germline trimming cut 4 bases from V and 2 bases from J; bases unmatched to any gene: 8. Germline V lookup: CDR1 SGHTA, CDR2 FQGNSA. The CDR3 has 18 residues. CDR3 loop: CASSSHLGTSGRAYEQYF. CDR3 DNA: TGTGCCAGCAGCTCTCACCTAGGGACTAGCGGGAGGGCCTACGAGCAGTACTTC.